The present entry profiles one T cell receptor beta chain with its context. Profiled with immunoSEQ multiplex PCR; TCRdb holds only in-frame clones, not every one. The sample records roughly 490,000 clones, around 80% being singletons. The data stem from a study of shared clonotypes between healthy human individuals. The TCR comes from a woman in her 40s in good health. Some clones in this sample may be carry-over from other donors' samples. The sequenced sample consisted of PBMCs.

CDR3: CASSQRQGPYEQYF. CDR3 nucleotides: TGCGCCAGCAGCCAACGACAGGGACCCTACGAGCAGTACTTC. The rearrangement uses TRBV4-1 and TRBJ2-7, with TRBD1 identical over 7 bases. The germline V gene encodes CDR1 MGHRA and CDR2 YSYEKL. After removal of 2 bases from V and 2 bases from J, the junction contained 3 bases not matched to a gene. The CDR3 is made up of 14 amino acids.